Listed here are 5 T cell receptor beta chains from one sample, sequenced in a study of cytomegalovirus exposure and HLA in healthy donors. 60 Vbeta and 13 Jbeta primers were used in PCR. The repertoire was sequenced with immunoSEQ multiplex PCR; TCRdb's copy has only in-frame clones and lacks some. Of some 110,000 clones listed, over 65% are singletons. Material for sequencing was PBMCs. The receptors stem from a middle-aged man in good health and CMV-seropositive.

V is TRBV29-1 and J is TRBJ1-1; D not resolved. The V and J ends lost 8 bases and 1 base respectively, with 11 bases between them. The CDR3 contains 12 residues. CDR1 and CDR2 (germline): SQVTM, ANQGSEA. CDR3 coding DNA: TGCAGCTACCTAACGGGGAACACTGAAGCTTTCTTT. Residues: CSYLTGNTEAFF.

The genes are TRBV2 and TRBJ2-5, with D possibly TRBD1 on 6 matching bases. V dropped 6 bases and J dropped 0 bases, with 11 bases sitting between them. Per the germline V gene, CDR1 is SNHLY and CDR2 is FYNNEI. CDR3 size: 14 residues. CDR3 nucleotide sequence: TGTGCCAGCAGCCCTAACAGGGACCAAGAGACCCAGTACTTC. This gives the protein CASSPNRDQETQYF.

Concerning this clone: A read error may account for a junction end that differs from germline. The chain employs TRBV7-9 and TRBJ2-3; 8 positions match TRBD2. There are 15 residues in the CDR3. The germline V gene has CDR1 SEHNR and CDR2 FQNEAQ (reference sequence). The CDR3 DNA follows: TGTTCCAGCAGCTTCTCCGGGAGGGGGACAGATACGCAGTATTTT. The encoded protein is CSSSFSGRGTDTQYF.

V is TRBV30 and J is TRBJ2-7; TRBD2 is a possible D gene (5 bases). The CDR3 has 14 residues. V was clipped by 3 bases and J by 1 base, with 13 bases between them. CDR1 and CDR2 from the germline V gene are GTSNPN and SVGIG (reference sequence). CDR3 residues: CAWRGAVRSYEQYF. The CDR3 coding sequence is TGTGCCTGGAGGGGAGCGGTGCGGTCCTACGAGCAGTACTTC.

The genes are TRBV5-1 and TRBJ2-3, with D maybe TRBD2 (6 bases). The CDR3 extends over 16 amino acids. V dropped 2 bases and J dropped 5 bases, with 18 bases sitting between them. Per the germline V gene, CDR1 is SGHRS and CDR2 is YFSETQ. The CDR3: CASSFTETGTGDTQYF. CDR3 DNA sequence: TGCGCCAGCAGCTTTACCGAGACCGGGACTGGAGATACGCAGTATTTT.